The next 29 T cell receptor beta chains were all read from a single sample in a study of cytomegalovirus exposure and HLA in healthy donors. In the PCR, 60 Vbeta and 13 Jbeta primers were used. Clones were read by immunoSEQ multiplex PCR, and TCRdb kept only the in-frame ones, dropping some. The table includes approximately 100,000 clones, about 80% detected once. Specimen: PBMCs. The receptors come from a female donor in good health and CMV-seropositive.

The count of this clone is one. The chain links TRBV5-1 to TRBJ2-2, with 7 bases that match TRBD1. Looked up from germline, CDR1 is SGHRS and CDR2 is YFSETQ. The CDR3 contains 16 residues. With V trimmed by 3 bases and J by 4 bases, 9 bases remained unmatched. The CDR3 nucleotides read TGCGCCAGCAGCTACGACGGACAGGTCTCCACCGGGGAGCTGTTTTTT. Protein: CASSYDGQVSTGELFF.

This rearrangement joins TRBV27 to TRBJ1-2, with a tentative D call TRBD1 (5 bases). CDR3 length: 13 residues. V was pared by 4 bases and J by 4 bases, with 10 bases between. Per germline, CDR1 MNHEY and CDR2 SMNVEV (reference sequence). CDR3: CASSSQDTYGYTF. The DNA of the CDR3 is TGTGCCAGCAGTTCGCAGGACACCTATGGCTACACCTTC.

CDR3 bases: TGTGCCAGCAGTGGCGGGCGGGCGAGCAATCAGCCCCAGCATTTT. This gives the protein CASSGGRASNQPQHF. The V call is TRBV2, the J call TRBJ1-5; D unresolved. Deletions cut 4 bases from V and 1 base from J, with 11 bases between. CDR3 length: 15 residues. Germline V gene data show CDR1 as SNHLY and CDR2 as FYNNEI.

This clone was detected once. This rearrangement joins TRBV10-3 to TRBJ1-3; D is undetermined. CDR1 and CDR2 (germline): ENHRY, SYGVKD. The CDR3 totals 11 residues. V was trimmed by 10 bases and J by 7 bases, leaving 11 bases between them. This chain's CDR3 is CATGSHNTIYF. The CDR3, as DNA: TGTGCCACCGGGTCACACAACACCATATATTTT.

The CDR3 sequence is CASSLGGGTGTDTQYF. CDR3 bases: TGTGCCAGCAGCTTGGGGGGCGGGACGGGCACAGATACGCAGTATTTT. V and J are TRBV5-4 and TRBJ2-3; tentative D call: TRBD2 (6 bases). Trimming took off 0 bases at V and 1 base at J, with 12 bases between the two ends. Germline V gene data show CDR1 as SGHNT and CDR2 as YYREEE (reference sequence). The CDR3 totals 16 residues.

The J gene is TRBJ1-2, the V gene TRBV5-1; D is uncertain. CDR1 and CDR2 (germline): SGHRS, YFSETQ. Trimming pared 0 bases from V and 8 bases from J, leaving 11 bases between. The CDR3 has 13 residues. The CDR3 loop reads CASSLEGGRGYTF. The CDR3 DNA reads TGCGCCAGCAGCTTGGAGGGAGGGAGGGGCTACACCTTC.

The chain has TRBV19 and TRBJ2-6, with D possibly matching TRBD1 (6 bases). CDR3 length: 17 amino acids. CDR1 is LNHDA and CDR2 is SQIVND in the germline V gene (reference sequence). Trimming cost V 2 bases and J 2 bases, with 13 bases left between them. Here the CDR3 reads CASSITGKAAGANVLTF. CDR3 DNA sequence: TGTGCCAGTAGTATAACAGGGAAAGCAGCTGGGGCCAACGTCCTGACTTTC.

In nucleotides, the CDR3 is TGTGCCAGCAGTGTCGTGCAGGGGAATTCACCCCTCCACTTT. Protein product: CASSVVQGNSPLHF. The chain combines TRBV2 with TRBJ1-6; D is perhaps TRBD1 (6 bases). Between the trimmed V and J ends, which lost 4 bases and 7 bases, there was a span of 11 bases. The V gene's germline CDR1 is SNHLY and CDR2 FYNNEI. This CDR3 comprises 14 residues.

This chain links TRBV5-1 with TRBJ1-2; 7 bases are a match to TRBD1. CDR1 is SGHRS and CDR2 is YFSETQ in the germline V gene. CDR3 length: 14 amino acids. V was pared by 4 bases and J by 7 bases, with 10 bases of the junction left unmatched. CDR3 DNA sequence: TGCGCCAGCAGCCTCGACAGGGTAGATACTGGCTACACCTTC. Protein: CASSLDRVDTGYTF.

V gene TRBV27 combines with J gene TRBJ1-2, with D possibly being TRBD1 (6 bases). The germline V gene has CDR1 MNHEY and CDR2 SMNVEV (reference sequence). The length of the CDR3 is 14 residues. Trimming shortened V by 4 bases and J by 2 bases, and 11 bases separated the two germline ends. CDR3: CASSSRQENYGYTF. The CDR3 region has the DNA TGTGCCAGCAGTTCGCGACAGGAAAACTATGGCTACACCTTC.

The rearrangement links TRBV5-1 to TRBJ2-1; the match to TRBD1 covers 9 bases. CDR3 length: 17 residues. Trimming took 1 base from V and 3 from J; bases not matched to a gene: 8. The V gene's germline CDR1 is SGHRS and CDR2 YFSETQ. Here the CDR3 DNA reads TGCGCCAGCAGCTTGACCGGGACAGGGCACCTCTACAATGAGCAGTTCTTC. This sequence encodes CASSLTGTGHLYNEQFF.

This clone was seen a few times. The V and J genes are TRBV6-5 and TRBJ2-1; 7 bases agree with TRBD1. With 5 bases clipped from V and 5 bases from J, the junction kept 6 bases outside the gene matches. Germline values: CDR1 MNHEY, CDR2 SVGAGI. The CDR3 extends over 14 amino acids. CDR3 DNA sequence: TGTGCCAGCAGTCACGGGACAGCGAACAATGAGCAGTTCTTC. Translation: CASSHGTANNEQFF.

This clone was seen once. The chain joins TRBV9 to TRBJ2-3; 9 bases agree with TRBD1. The germline CDR1 and CDR2 sequences are SGDLS and YYNGEE. With 4 bases clipped from V and 6 bases from J, the junction kept 12 bases outside the gene matches. The CDR3 is made up of 16 amino acids. Here the CDR3 reads CASSTSGTGTIDTQYF. The CDR3 DNA reads TGTGCCAGCAGCACCTCCGGGACAGGGACTATCGATACGCAGTATTTT.

As regards this clone: Other nucleotide sequences in the sample specify the same CDR3. The genes are TRBV7-3 and TRBJ2-3; 8 bases match TRBD2. The junction had 5 bases not matched to a gene; V was cut back by 5 bases and J by 4 bases. Germline V gives CDR1 SGHTA, CDR2 FQGTGA. CDR3 size: 14 residues. The CDR3 DNA reads TGTGCCAGCAGCACAGGACTAGCAGCAGATACGCAGTATTTT. It is translated as CASSTGLAADTQYF.

This chain joins TRBV6-1 and TRBJ2-1, with 11 nucleotides matching TRBD2. The CDR3 sequence is 16 residues long. The J segment lost 4 bases and the V segment lost 2 bases, leaving 4 bases of the junction unmatched. Germline V gene lookup returns CDR1 MNHNS and CDR2 SASEGT. The CDR3 here is CASSEYGTSGYNEQFF. The CDR3 bases are TGTGCCAGCAGTGAATATGGGACTAGCGGTTACAATGAGCAGTTCTTC.

This chain joins TRBV6-6 and TRBJ2-7, with a possible D match to TRBD2 (7 bases). There are 14 residues in the CDR3. V lost 4 bases and J lost 2, with 12 bases in between. CDR1 and CDR2 from the germline V gene are MNHNY and SVGAGI (reference sequence). The CDR3 region has the DNA TGTGCCAGCAGTTCCGAGGGGGGGCCCTACGAGCAGTACTTC. Residues: CASSSEGGPYEQYF.

The chain uses TRBV27 and TRBJ1-1; D is uncertain. The V end was cut by 0 bases, the J end by 7 bases, with 9 bases between. CDR3 length equals 13 residues. Germline CDR1 MNHEY, CDR2 SMNVEV (reference sequence). This CDR3 reads CASSLSLASEAFF. The CDR3 coding sequence is TGTGCCAGCAGTTTATCGTTGGCCAGTGAAGCTTTCTTT.

The chain couples TRBV7-9 to TRBJ2-3; tentative D call: TRBD2 (6 bases). Germline V gene data show CDR1 as SEHNR and CDR2 as FQNEAQ (reference sequence). This CDR3 is 15 amino acids long. V was trimmed by 1 base and J by 0 bases, leaving 8 bases between them. CDR3 loop: CASSLVRGSTDTQYF. CDR3 in DNA: TGTGCCAGCAGCTTAGTGCGGGGTAGCACAGATACGCAGTATTTT.

The chain recombines TRBV13 with TRBJ1-2; 11 bases are shared with TRBD1. This CDR3 is built from 15 residues. V gave up 5 bases and J gave up 8 bases; unmatched junction bases: 10. Germline V gene data show CDR1 as PRHDT and CDR2 as FYEKMQ (reference sequence). This CDR3 is CASSLGQGGRRGYTF. The CDR3 region has the DNA TGTGCCAGCAGCCTGGGACAGGGGGGACGACGGGGCTACACCTTC.

The V call is TRBV7-2, the J call TRBJ2-5; maybe TRBD1 (5 bases). Deletions cut 1 base from V and 4 bases from J, with 10 bases between. CDR3 size: 14 residues. Germline V gene sequence: CDR1 SGHTA, CDR2 FQGNSA. As DNA, the CDR3 is TGTGCCAGCAGCTTAGAACTGGGGCGAGAGACCCAGTACTTC. Translating it yields CASSLELGRETQYF.

This rearrangement joins TRBV7-6 to TRBJ1-2, with a tentative D call TRBD1 (5 bases). V lost 10 bases and J lost 4, with 22 bases in between. Germline CDR1 reads SGHVS; CDR2 reads FNYEAQ. The CDR3 runs to 15 residues. CDR3 sequence: CATGGPGRTSYGYTF. The CDR3 DNA reads as TGTGCCACGGGAGGACCAGGGAGGACTTCCTATGGCTACACCTTC.

The sample holds one count of this clone. The chain carries TRBV7-2 and TRBJ2-2; TRBD1 agrees at 7 bases. J gave up 6 bases and V 4 bases, and 2 bases lay outside the gene matches. This CDR3 has 13 amino acids. Germline V gene sequence: CDR1 SGHTA, CDR2 FQGNSA. CDR3 region: CASSYQGAGELFF. CDR3 DNA: TGTGCCAGCAGCTACCAGGGGGCCGGGGAGCTGTTTTTT.

The rearrangement uses TRBV11-1 and TRBJ2-2, with 13 bases fitting TRBD2. Trimming took 3 bases from V and 4 from J; bases not matched to a gene: 2. The germline V gene has CDR1 SGHAT and CDR2 FQDESV (reference sequence). CDR3 length equals 16 residues. The CDR3 nucleotides are TGTGCCAGCAGCTTGGGACTAGCGGGACGCACCGGGGAGCTGTTTTTT. Protein product: CASSLGLAGRTGELFF.

The rearrangement joins TRBV7-8 to TRBJ2-5; 7 bases line up with TRBD2. This CDR3 is 15 amino acids long. Germline assignment: CDR1 SGHVS and CDR2 FQNEAQ. V lost 0 bases to trimming and J lost 1 base; unmatched junction nucleotides: 2. The CDR3 loop is CASSLAGLFQETQYF. Here the CDR3 DNA reads TGTGCCAGCAGCTTAGCGGGACTATTCCAAGAGACCCAGTACTTC.

This chain joins TRBV5-1 and TRBJ2-7, with 10 bases aligning to TRBD2. In germline, CDR1 is SGHRS, CDR2 YFSETQ. CDR3 length: 14 amino acids. Trimming removed 2 bases from V and 4 bases from J; junction bases left unmatched: 3. In nucleotides, the CDR3 is TGCGCCAGCAGCTTCACTAGCGGGGCGTACGAGCAGTACTTC. Translation: CASSFTSGAYEQYF. Full variable domain (outside the CDR3, taken from reference TRBV5-1 and TRBJ2-7): KAGVTQTPRYLIKTRGQQVTLSCSPISGHRSVSWYQQTPGQGLQFLFEYFSETQRNKGNFPGRFSGRQFSNSRSEMNVSTLELGDSALYLCASSFTSGAYEQYFGPGTRLTVT.

The chain couples TRBV4-3 to TRBJ2-3; a weak D match, TRBD1 (7 bases). Looked up from germline, CDR1 is LGHNA and CDR2 is YSLEER. Trimming removed 6 bases at V and 3 bases at J, with 16 bases between. This CDR3 has 15 residues. The CDR3 nucleotides are TGCGCCAGCAGTCGTCAGGGGGGCTTGACAGATACGCAGTATTTT. As protein: CASSRQGGLTDTQYF.

The chain joins TRBV19 to TRBJ1-5, with 7 bases that match TRBD1. Germline V gene data show CDR1 as LNHDA and CDR2 as SQIVND (reference sequence). V shed 4 bases and J 2 bases; nucleotides not matched to a gene: 2. The CDR3 extends over 14 amino acids. The CDR3, as DNA: TGTGCCAGTAGTACAGGGGGAGGCAATCAGCCCCAGCATTTT. The encoded protein is CASSTGGGNQPQHF.

The chain is built from TRBV10-2 and TRBJ1-5; the match to TRBD1 covers 7 bases. J lost 3 bases, V lost 8 bases, and 4 bases had no gene match. CDR3 length: 13 amino acids. Germline V CDR1 and CDR2: WSHSY, SAAADI. The CDR3 nucleotides read TGCGCCAGCCGGGGACAGAACAATCAGCCCCAGCATTTT. Protein product: CASRGQNNQPQHF.

V usage is TRBV29-1 and J usage is TRBJ2-1; 12 bases align to TRBD2. Trimming cost V 3 bases and J 8 bases; bases outside gene matches: 5. Germline V gene sequence: CDR1 SQVTM, CDR2 ANQGSEA. The CDR3 contains 14 residues. The CDR3 loop is CSVELAGGRYEQFF. CDR3 nucleotide sequence: TGCAGCGTTGAGCTAGCGGGAGGGAGGTATGAGCAGTTCTTC.